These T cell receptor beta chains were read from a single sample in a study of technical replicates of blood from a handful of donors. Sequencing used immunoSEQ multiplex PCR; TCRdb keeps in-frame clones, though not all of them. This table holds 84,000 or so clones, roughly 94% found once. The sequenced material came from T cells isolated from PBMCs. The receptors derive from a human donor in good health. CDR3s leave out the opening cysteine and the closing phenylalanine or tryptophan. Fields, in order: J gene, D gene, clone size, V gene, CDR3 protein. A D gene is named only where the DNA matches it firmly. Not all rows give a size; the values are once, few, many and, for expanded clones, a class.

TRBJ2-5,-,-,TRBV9,ASSDRPTGGTQY
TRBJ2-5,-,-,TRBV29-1,SVGLADLRETQY
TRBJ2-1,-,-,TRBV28,ASSFALNEQF
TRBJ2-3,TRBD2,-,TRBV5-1,ASSLVGLEIDTQY
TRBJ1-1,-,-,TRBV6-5,ASSYSDNQNTEAF
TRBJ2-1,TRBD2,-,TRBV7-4,ASSLGGTSGVNEQF
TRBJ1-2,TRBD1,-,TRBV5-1,ASSLVVRDRGRGDYGYT
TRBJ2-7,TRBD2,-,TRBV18,ASSPASGLSYEQY
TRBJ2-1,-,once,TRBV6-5,ASSTATDDNEQF
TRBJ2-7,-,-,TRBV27,ASSLSGISYEQY
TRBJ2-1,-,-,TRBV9,ASSVVGGSYNEQF
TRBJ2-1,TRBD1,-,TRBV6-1,ASSEGTGSNEQF
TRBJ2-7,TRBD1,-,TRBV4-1,ASSYTPGQGYEQY
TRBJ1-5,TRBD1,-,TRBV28,ASSPLKGTGVYSNQPQH
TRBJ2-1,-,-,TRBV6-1,ASSEGPYNEQF
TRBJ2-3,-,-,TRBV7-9,ASSLGVAASTDTQY
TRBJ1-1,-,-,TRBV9,ASSVGGGGTEAF
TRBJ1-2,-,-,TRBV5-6,ASSLQGRGYT
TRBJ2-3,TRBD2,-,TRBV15,ATSRGGSVTDTQY
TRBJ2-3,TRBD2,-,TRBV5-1,ASSLAGGLWDTQY
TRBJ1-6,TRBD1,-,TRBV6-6,ASSLSGTGDSPLH
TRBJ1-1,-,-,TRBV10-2,ASSRGQKNTEAF
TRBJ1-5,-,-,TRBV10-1,ASSESTLKENQPQH
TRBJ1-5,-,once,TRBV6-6,ASSYSSNNQPQH
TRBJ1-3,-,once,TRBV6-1,ATRGSGNTIY
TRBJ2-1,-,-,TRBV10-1,ASSVGRYNEQF